What follows describes a single T cell receptor (beta chain). This clonotype came up many times. Its antigen target is currently unknown. The input lacks base qualities; no much larger clone sits a single base away. The data are from a study of T cells in Graves' hyperthyroidism and ophthalmopathy (dated by TCRdb to about 2019). Describing the broader study: Peripheral blood samples were taken at initial diagnosis, before any treatment was given. To identify TCR V-J signatures that set the groups apart, the researchers used a discovery cohort of 90 to 100 patients, made up of 43 with Graves' ophthalmopathy and some 56 with stable Graves' hyperthyroidism. Prospective prediction of ophthalmopathy was tested in an independent validation cohort consisting of fewer than 20 hyperthyroidism patients and more than 15 patients who later progressed to ophthalmopathy. The roughly 100 discovery patients were divided at random into training and test sets in a 7:3 ratio. In addition, the study compared T-cell repertoires in thyroid tissue and in blood from six Graves' hyperthyroidism patients. Once sampling was done, hyperthyroidism patients were given methimazole at a starting dose of 30 mg daily, whereas ophthalmopathy patients were given high-dose intravenous methylprednisolone. TCR Vbeta CDR3 sequencing of roughly 140 peripheral blood samples (over 40 ophthalmopathy, some 75 hyperthyroidism and roughly 17 progressor patients) is reported in the paper. General study outcomes and caveats: Most expanded thyroid clonotypes (frequency above 0.001) were also detected in blood, a finding suggesting that blood repertoires may reflect thyroid immune responses. Ophthalmopathy was separated from stable hyperthyroidism by a 13 V-J signature model, with around 90% sensitivity and 81% to 82% specificity obtained in cross-validation and 80%/75% obtained in testing. In validation, progression to ophthalmopathy was predicted by the model with around 71% sensitivity and roughly 72% specificity, a median of approximately 6.5 months before onset. Sample size was not statistically predetermined, and investigators were not blinded to group allocation.

TCR beta CDR3 regions were amplified from RNA transcripts. A first-round RT-PCR of the TCR CDR3 used the HTBI primer set with the Qiagen OneStep RT-PCR kit. The libraries were constructed in a second round of multiplex PCR and then size-selected and purified. Libraries were sequenced paired-end with 100 bp reads on an Illumina HiSeq2000. From the authors' description of their analysis: Raw data were processed with SOAPnuke, discarding reads with adapters, uncalled bases, mean Phred below 15, or no exact constant-primer or identifier match. COPE v1.2.5 was used to merge the high-quality paired reads, and each unique nucleotide sequence was defined as a clonotype. MiTCR v1.1 was used to align clonotypes to the IMGT TRBV, TRBD and TRBJ reference segments. Only V-J combinations with frequency above 0.0001, covering 98% to 99.2% of repertoires, were analysed. A TCS score was defined as the ratio of F50 (clonal expansion) to E x V (chaos), with BLOSUM62-based TCRdist applied between CDR3 peptides within each V-J. Welch's t-statistics and random forest reduced 500 to 550 V-J features to 13, which were used in a naive Bayes classifier (R e1071). The similarity between thyroid and blood repertoires was quantified using the Morisita-Horn index. Using fastp at Q25 and MiXCR, TCRdb reprocessed the public reads and kept productive beta chains. Rows with a matching CDR3 protein are joined into one entry that keeps the most common DNA and genes. These V and J calls originate from TCRdb's pipeline instead of the authors' own analysis. The table for this sample lists 640,000 or so distinct CDR3 sequences; about 15% of them were counted only once. In total, the top ten clones hold around 4.5% of the sample.

Ophthalmopathy patients had moderately to severely active disease, with a Clinical Activity Score of 3 or more, a NOSPECS grade of 4 or more, and a disease duration of less than 3 months. Patients with uncontrolled infections, other autoimmune diseases, pregnancy or lactation were excluded. Diagnoses were based on clinical symptoms, serum thyroxine and TRAb, thyroid ultrasound and orbital computed tomography. Ficoll-Paque density gradient centrifugation was used to isolate PBMCs from 10 ml of fresh peripheral blood. Trizol reagent was used to extract total RNA, and RNA quality was then checked on an Agilent 2100 Bioanalyzer. Germline trimming: 5 bases from V, 5 bases from J; junction bases outside gene matches: 5. Measured from the cysteine to the phenylalanine, the CDR3 is 13 residues long. The entry retains the CDR3 DNA only, 39 bases that are in frame from base 1. The germline V gene (reference sequence) yields MNHEY for CDR1 and SMNVEV for CDR2.

This receptor was taken from a woman aged 40 to 49 with Graves' ophthalmopathy. Recombination connected TRBV27 to TRBJ1-2, with 7 central nucleotides matching TRBD1. Sequencing was done on a sample of blood. The sequenced DNA: TGTGCCAGCAGTGGAGACAGGGAGTATGGCTACACCTTC. Protein translation: CASSGDREYGYTF.